This T cell receptor (beta chain) originates from a study of T cell responses to AZD1222 COVID-19 vaccine. Measured with immunoSEQ multiplex PCR; TCRdb has only the in-frame clones, and not every one. The data contain more than 120,000 clones, around 90% of them singletons. V was trimmed by 4 bases and J by 1 base, leaving 5 bases between them. The CDR3 totals 13 residues. Germline V gene data show CDR1 as SGHTA and CDR2 as FQGNSA. Sequencing used peripheral blood, obtained 28 days after the second AZD1222 dose. The source is an adult who received the AZD1222 COVID-19 vaccine. The rearrangement links TRBV7-2 to TRBJ1-5; no clear D. CDR3 residues: CASSSRSNQPQHF. CDR3 in DNA: TGTGCCAGCAGCTCCAGAAGCAATCAGCCCCAGCATTTT.